A single sample is the source of the 31 T cell receptor beta chains below, sequenced in a study of blood T cell repertoires in COVID-19 (dated by TCRdb to about 2020). Libraries were built with the immunoSEQ multiplex PCR assay. TCRdb retrieved this table from immuneACCESS and kept in-frame rearrangements only. Not all clones are present; in checked studies, unresolved V genes account for under half, and no reason is known for the remainder. Counted in this sample were some 200,000 clones; around 85% of them appeared once. 2% to 2.5% of the sample is taken by the ten largest. Sequencing was carried out using peripheral blood. The source of these receptors is a woman aged 45 to 65 with acute or convalescent COVID-19.

This clone appeared once. The chain couples TRBV10-1 to TRBJ2-7; D is unresolved. The germline V gene encodes CDR1 WNHNN and CDR2 SYGVQD (reference sequence). The CDR3 totals 14 residues. Between the trimmed V and J ends, which lost 0 bases and 2 bases, there was a span of 8 bases. CDR3 residues: CASSESGNPYEQYF. CDR3 coding DNA: TGCGCCAGCAGTGAGTCGGGCAACCCCTACGAGCAGTACTTC.

The chain employs TRBV10-3 and TRBJ2-1; 11 bases are a match to TRBD1. Per the germline V gene, CDR1 is ENHRY and CDR2 is SYGVKD. The CDR3 sequence is 14 residues long. V shed 6 bases, J shed 6 bases, and the junction held 4 bases outside the gene matches. CDR3 DNA: TGTGCCATCAGAACGGACAGGGGGCTCAATGAGCAGTTCTTC. It yields the protein CAIRTDRGLNEQFF.

The J gene is TRBJ2-3, the V gene TRBV11-2; D possibly corresponds to TRBD2 (6 bases). Trimming took off 1 base at V and 7 bases at J, with 9 bases between the two ends. This CDR3 has 13 amino acids. From germline, CDR1 is SGHAT and CDR2 FQNNGV. This CDR3 is CASSLGGKNTQYF. For the CDR3, the DNA is TGTGCCAGCAGCTTAGGCGGGAAGAATACGCAGTATTTT.

The chain has TRBV29-1 and TRBJ2-5; D not resolved. CDR1 SQVTM and CDR2 ANQGSEA come from the germline V gene. V was pared by 6 bases and J by 2 bases, with 10 bases between. CDR3 size: 12 residues. The CDR3 coding sequence is TGCAGCGTCGTGTACAGTCAAGAGACCCAGTACTTC. It specifies CSVVYSQETQYF.

The chain's CDR3 is CASSPGGLEQYF. The DNA for the CDR3 is TGTGCCAGCAGTCCGGGGGGGCTCGAGCAGTACTTC. This chain uses TRBV27 with TRBJ2-7, with 8 nucleotides matching TRBD2. V shed 5 bases, J shed 6 bases, and the junction held 3 bases outside the gene matches. The CDR3 extends over 12 amino acids. Germline lookup yields CDR1 MNHEY and CDR2 SMNVEV (reference sequence).

The chain joins TRBV9 to TRBJ2-7; TRBD1 agrees at 10 bases. CDR1 SGDLS and CDR2 YYNGEE come from the germline V gene. The CDR3 contains 15 residues. V lost 3 bases, J lost 3 bases, and 6 bases stayed unmatched. The CDR3 DNA reads TGTGCCAGCAGCGCCTCCGGGACAGGGGACTACGAGCAGTACTTC. This sequence encodes CASSASGTGDYEQYF. The whole variable domain, remainder taken from reference TRBV9 and TRBJ2-7, is DSGVTQTPKHLITATGQRVTLRCSPRSGDLSVYWYQQSLDQGLQFLIQYYNGEERAKGNILERFSAQQFPDLHSELNLSSLELGDSALYFCASSASGTGDYEQYFGPGTRLTVT.

As DNA, the CDR3 is TGTGCCAGCAGATACCTTACCGGGACAGGGGCTTCAGATACGCAGTATTTT. This translates into CASRYLTGTGASDTQYF. The genes are TRBV7-8 and TRBJ2-3; 10 bases align to TRBD1. Germline V lookup: CDR1 SGHVS, CDR2 FQNEAQ. This CDR3 spans 17 amino acids. Trimming at V came to 6 bases and at J to 4 bases, leaving 13 bases not matched to a gene.

This chain uses TRBV28 with TRBJ1-3; TRBD1 matches at 8 bases. The CDR3 contains 20 residues. Germline V lookup: CDR1 MDHEN, CDR2 SYDVKM. Trimming removed 6 bases from V and 4 bases from J; junction bases left unmatched: 23. CDR3 coding DNA: TGTGCCAGCAGCTCTATACTCACGAGGTTGCAGGGGGCAGCCGGAAACACCATATATTTT. It translates to CASSSILTRLQGAAGNTIYF.

V usage is TRBV12-3 or TRBV12-4 and J usage is TRBJ1-2; 8 bases match TRBD1. The CDR3 has 12 amino acids. The J segment lost 5 bases and the V segment lost 7 bases, leaving 3 bases of the junction unmatched. CDR3 protein: CASNDRGYGYTF. The CDR3 DNA is TGTGCCAGCAATGACAGGGGATATGGCTACACCTTC.

This rearrangement joins TRBV5-1 to TRBJ1-1; no reliable D call. CDR3 size: 14 residues. Trimming left V 6 bases short and J 5 bases short, with 17 bases between. Germline-derived CDR1 and CDR2 are SGHRS and YFSETQ. CDR3 residues: CASTTGSGYTEAFF. The CDR3, as DNA: TGCGCCAGCACAACGGGGTCGGGTTATACTGAAGCTTTCTTT.

The chain recombines TRBV12-3 or TRBV12-4 with TRBJ1-1, with TRBD1 matching over 8 bases. The trim removed 7 bases at V and 4 bases at J, leaving 5 bases unmatched. CDR3 length: 13 residues. The CDR3 sequence is CASTFDRGTEAFF. For the CDR3, the DNA is TGTGCCAGCACCTTCGACAGGGGCACTGAAGCTTTCTTT.

The chain links TRBV18 to TRBJ2-1; possibly TRBD1 for D (6 bases). V was shortened by 2 bases and J by 6 bases, with 8 bases between the two germline ends. CDR3 length: 13 amino acids. The germline V gene encodes CDR1 KGHSH and CDR2 LQKENI. DNA for the CDR3: TGTGCCAGCTCACCATTCAGGGGCAATGAGCAGTTCTTC. Translation gives CASSPFRGNEQFF.

Comment on this clone: This CDR3 is missing its conserved last phenylalanine or tryptophan, likely due to a read error. No DNA is shown, since the ends of the CDR3 on it are uncertain; the CDR3 is the one TCRdb lists. CDR3 region: CASQGGERFS. This chain joins TRBV23-1 and TRBJ2-7; the table's D gene call, TRBD2, was not cross checked with the DNA. TRBV23-1 is sorted into the ORF group, with uncertain function. The CDR3 has 10 amino acids, counting both end residues.

This chain connects TRBV9 to TRBJ1-2; D gene unclear. CDR3 size: 14 residues. CDR1 is SGDLS, CDR2 YYNGEE, per germline. With 0 bases removed from V and 3 bases from J, the gap between germline ends came to 9 bases. As DNA, the CDR3 is TGTGCCAGCAGCGTAGGAGGGCTCGACTATGGCTACACCTTC. This encodes CASSVGGLDYGYTF.

The chain couples TRBV7-2 to TRBJ2-1; TRBD1 matches at 7 bases. Per the germline V gene, CDR1 is SGHTA and CDR2 is FQGNSA. This CDR3 is 14 amino acids long. The junction had 11 bases not matched to a gene; V was cut back by 1 base and J by 14 bases. The CDR3 protein is CASSLGGGAEGEFF. The CDR3 DNA reads TGTGCCAGCAGCTTAGGAGGGGGCGCCGAAGGGGAGTTCTTC.

V usage is TRBV18 and J usage is TRBJ2-1; maybe TRBD2 (5 bases). Per germline, CDR1 KGHSH and CDR2 LQKENI. CDR3 length equals 15 residues. With 2 bases removed from V and 3 bases from J, the gap between germline ends came to 11 bases. CDR3 DNA sequence: TGTGCCAGCTCACCAAATCCCAGCGGCTACAATGAGCAGTTCTTC. Translation: CASSPNPSGYNEQFF.

This clone was seen only once. The chain combines TRBV7-3 with TRBJ1-6, with a possible D match to TRBD1 (5 bases). CDR1 SGHTA and CDR2 FQGTGA come from the germline V gene. Trimming pared 9 bases from V and 7 bases from J, leaving 16 bases between. The CDR3 runs to 14 residues. This chain's CDR3 is CAREGMGPNSPLHF. The CDR3, as DNA: TGTGCCAGGGAGGGGATGGGCCCCAATTCACCCCTCCACTTT.

V usage is TRBV3-1 (or the pseudogene TRBV3-2) and J usage is TRBJ1-4; weak D call: TRBD1 (5 bases). Germline-derived CDR1 and CDR2 are LGHDT and YNNKEL (reference sequence). V lost 4 bases, J lost 7 bases, and 13 bases lay in between. The CDR3 runs to 14 residues. This CDR3 reads CASSLAGGGEKLFF. CDR3 coding DNA: TGTGCCAGCAGCCTGGCGGGGGGTGGTGAAAAACTGTTTTTT.

V gene TRBV6-5 combines with J gene TRBJ2-3, with TRBD2 as a possible D gene (5 bases). Per the germline V gene, CDR1 is MNHEY and CDR2 is SVGAGI. The germline V and J ends were trimmed by 0 bases and 0 bases, with 10 bases remaining between them. This CDR3 is 16 amino acids long. The CDR3 sequence: CASSYSPSPSTDTQYF. For the CDR3, the DNA is TGTGCCAGCAGTTACTCTCCTAGCCCTAGCACAGATACGCAGTATTTT.

DNA for the CDR3: TGCGCCAGCAGCTTGACAGGGATGAAGGATCAGCCCCAGCATTTT. As protein: CASSLTGMKDQPQHF. J is TRBJ1-5 and V is TRBV5-1, with D perhaps matching TRBD1 (6 bases). The length of the CDR3 is 15 residues. The germline CDR1 and CDR2 sequences are SGHRS and YFSETQ. V was cut by 1 base and J by 5 bases, with 13 bases left in between.

A single count supports this clone. The chain has TRBV10-3 and TRBJ2-4; 11 bases map to TRBD2. V shed 6 bases and J 0 bases; nucleotides not matched to a gene: 4. Germline CDR1 ENHRY, CDR2 SYGVKD. The CDR3 is 16 amino acids. The CDR3 DNA sequence: TGTGCCATCAGCCCGGGACTAGCGGTAGCCAAAAACATTCAGTACTTC. This sequence encodes CAISPGLAVAKNIQYF.

The chain carries TRBV4-3 and TRBJ1-3, with 8 bases aligning to TRBD1. V was pared by 4 bases and J by 1 base, with 3 bases of the junction left unmatched. CDR3 length: 15 amino acids. CDR1 is LGHNA, CDR2 YSLEER, per germline. CDR3 protein: CASSRDRSSGNTIYF. For the CDR3, the DNA is TGCGCCAGCAGCCGGGACAGGTCTTCTGGAAACACCATATATTTT.

The chain has TRBV7-6 and TRBJ2-5, with D possibly being TRBD1 (6 bases). Germline CDR1 SGHVS, CDR2 FNYEAQ. With 6 bases removed from V and 5 bases from J, the gap between germline ends came to 13 bases. The CDR3 is made up of 13 amino acids. CDR3 DNA: TGTGCCAGCAGTTTTACAGGGCGGGAGACCCAGTACTTC. This encodes CASSFTGRETQYF.

This chain uses TRBV27 with TRBJ2-1, with 9 positions matching TRBD1. After removal of 1 base from V and 0 bases from J, the junction contained 4 bases not matched to a gene. CDR3 length equals 17 residues. The germline CDR1 and CDR2 sequences are MNHEY and SMNVEV (reference sequence). CDR3 in DNA: TGTGCCAGCAGTTTATGGGGACAGGGACCCTCCTACAATGAGCAGTTCTTC. It codes for CASSLWGQGPSYNEQFF.

The rearrangement uses TRBV11-2 and TRBJ1-5; TRBD1 matches at 8 bases. This CDR3 comprises 13 residues. Per the germline V gene, CDR1 is SGHAT and CDR2 is FQNNGV. J lost 4 bases, V lost 9 bases, and 5 bases had no gene match. CDR3: CARGTGRNQPQHF. CDR3 nucleotide sequence: TGTGCCAGAGGGACAGGCCGAAATCAGCCCCAGCATTTT.

This sequence joins TRBV6-5 and TRBJ2-2; D gene ambiguous. Looked up from germline, CDR1 is MNHEY and CDR2 is SVGAGI. The CDR3 is 13 residues long. V dropped 6 bases and J dropped 5 bases, with 10 bases sitting between them. The CDR3 here is CASSVKRTGELFF. In DNA, the CDR3 is TGTGCCAGCAGCGTCAAGAGGACCGGGGAGCTGTTTTTT.

CDR3 in amino acids: CASSQGVGRNFNQPQHF. For the CDR3, the DNA is TGTGCCAGCAGCCAAGGAGTGGGGCGGAACTTCAATCAGCCCCAGCATTTT. The chain employs TRBV14 and TRBJ1-5, with TRBD1 as a possible D gene (5 bases). CDR1 SGHDN and CDR2 FVKESK come from the germline V gene. The CDR3 covers 17 residues. Trimming pared 1 base from V and 3 bases from J, leaving 16 bases between.

A single count supports this clone. The rearrangement uses TRBV2 and TRBJ2-2, with a weak D call TRBD1 (5 bases). This CDR3 region has 16 residues. Germline CDR1 is SNHLY and CDR2 is FYNNEI. Trimming cost V 4 bases and J 7 bases, with 19 bases left between them. For the CDR3, the DNA is TGTGCCAGCAGTGGGGGAAAGGGGCTCTTAGGCGGGGAGCTGTTTTTT. It encodes CASSGGKGLLGGELFF.

The J gene is TRBJ1-2, the V gene TRBV29-1; 7 positions agree with TRBD1. V was pared by 6 bases and J by 8 bases, with 12 bases of the junction left unmatched. The CDR3 runs 13 residues. Germline loops: CDR1 SQVTM, CDR2 ANQGSEA. The CDR3 nucleotides are TGCAGCGTCCTCCGGACAGGTGGAGTGGGCTACACCTTC. Translation: CSVLRTGGVGYTF.

The chain joins TRBV7-2 to TRBJ1-2, with a possible D match to TRBD1 (5 bases). Trimming pared 6 bases from V and 8 bases from J, leaving 16 bases between. The CDR3 contains 13 residues. Looked up from germline, CDR1 is SGHTA and CDR2 is FQGNSA. The DNA of the CDR3 is TGTGCCAGCAGTTCTAGTCGGCAGGGCGGCTACACCTTC. It is translated as CASSSSRQGGYTF.

The chain recombines TRBV5-3 with TRBJ1-3; D gene uncertain. TRBV5-3 is an open reading frame whose function is uncertain. Trimming stripped 1 base from V and 2 bases from J, with 10 bases between. There are 15 residues in the CDR3. CDR3 coding DNA: TGTGCCAGAAGCTTGTTAAGGAGAACTGGAAACACCATATATTTT. It encodes CARSLLRRTGNTIYF.